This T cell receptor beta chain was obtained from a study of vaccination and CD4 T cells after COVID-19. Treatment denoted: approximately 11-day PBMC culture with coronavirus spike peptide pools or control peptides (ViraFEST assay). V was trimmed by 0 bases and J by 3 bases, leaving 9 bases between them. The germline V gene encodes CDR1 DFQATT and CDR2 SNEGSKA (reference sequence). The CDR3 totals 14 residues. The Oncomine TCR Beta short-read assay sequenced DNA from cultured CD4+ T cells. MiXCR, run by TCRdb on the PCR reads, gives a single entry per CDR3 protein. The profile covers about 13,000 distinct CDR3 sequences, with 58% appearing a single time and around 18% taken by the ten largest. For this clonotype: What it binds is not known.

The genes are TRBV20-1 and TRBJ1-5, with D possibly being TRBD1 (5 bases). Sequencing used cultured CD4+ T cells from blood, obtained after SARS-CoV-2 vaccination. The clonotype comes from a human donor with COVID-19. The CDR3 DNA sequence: TGCAGTGCTAGAGACCGACAGCCCAATCAGCCCCAGCATTTT. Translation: CSARDRQPNQPQHF.